This passage covers 24 T cell receptor beta chains from one sample sequenced in a study of blood T cells in healthy people across ages. Using a J-beta primer mix together with a sample-barcoded 5' primer, a second PCR was run for 7 to 11 cycles. TCRdb reanalysed the 5' RACE reads using MiXCR and keeps one entry per CDR3 protein. The table includes 1,300,000 or so distinct CDR3 sequences, 59% detected once. The sample consisted of blood. Receptors originate from a man aged 18 to 30 in good health.

This clonotype was counted ten times or more. This chain links TRBV7-9 with TRBJ1-1; a weak D match, TRBD1 (5 bases). Trimming stripped 5 bases from V and 5 bases from J, with 12 bases between. The germline V gene has CDR1 SEHNR and CDR2 FQNEAQ (reference sequence). The CDR3 is 13 amino acids. CDR3 amino acids: CASSPSGRTEAFF. CDR3 in DNA: TGTGCCAGCAGCCCATCAGGGCGGACTGAAGCTTTCTTT. The complete variable domain, with remaining parts taken from reference TRBV7-9 and TRBJ1-1, reads DTGVSQNPRHKITKRGQNVTFRCDPISEHNRLYWYRQTLGQGPEFLTYFQNEAQLEKSRLLSDRFSAERPKGSFSTLEIQRTEQGDSAMYLCASSPSGRTEAFFGQGTRLTVV.

The chain employs TRBV29-1 and TRBJ2-7; possibly TRBD1 for D (5 bases). The CDR3 length is 13 residues. Looked up from germline, CDR1 is SQVTM and CDR2 is ANQGSEA. Trimming removed 4 bases from V and 4 bases from J, with 14 bases in between. CDR3 coding DNA: TGCAGCGTTGGTGTGTTAGGGGTATACGAGCAGTACTTC. Its protein is CSVGVLGVYEQYF.

The V and J genes are TRBV6-1 and TRBJ1-2; a weak D match, TRBD1 (6 bases). Germline values: CDR1 MNHNS, CDR2 SASEGT. The V gene lost 4 bases and the J gene lost 3 bases, with 18 bases spanning the gap. The CDR3 has 16 residues. CDR3: CASSGLSSGEDYGYTF. The CDR3 DNA sequence: TGTGCCAGCAGTGGCCTTTCGTCAGGGGAGGACTATGGCTACACCTTC.

The rearrangement uses TRBV4-3 and TRBJ2-7; D gene unclear. CDR1 is LGHNA and CDR2 is YSLEER in the germline V gene. This CDR3 is 16 amino acids long. Trimming pared 1 base from V and 0 bases from J, leaving 13 bases between. The CDR3 protein is CASSQGIPISSYEQYF. In nucleotides, the CDR3 is TGCGCCAGCAGCCAAGGGATACCTATTAGCTCCTACGAGCAGTACTTC.

This clonotype was seen more than once but under ten times. The chain has TRBV7-9 and TRBJ1-2, with D unclear. The length of the CDR3 is 16 residues. Germline V CDR1 and CDR2: SEHNR, FQNEAQ (reference sequence). Deletions cut 5 bases from V and 7 bases from J, with 23 bases between. This CDR3 is CASSPRSVEGLRGYTF. For the CDR3, the DNA is TGTGCCAGCAGCCCTAGATCGGTAGAGGGTTTACGTGGCTACACCTTC.

Only a few counts were recorded for this clonotype. The gene calls are TRBV14 and TRBJ2-4; 13 positions agree with TRBD2. Germline CDR1 SGHDN, CDR2 FVKESK. Trimming took 4 bases from V and 13 from J; bases not matched to a gene: 7. This CDR3 comprises 14 residues. In DNA, the CDR3 is TGTGCCAGCAGCCTACTAGCGGGAGGGAGAGAGCAGTACTTC. This sequence encodes CASSLLAGGREQYF.

In this sample, this clonotype turned up a few times. The chain recombines TRBV10-3 with TRBJ2-1; 7 bases map to TRBD2. Looked up from germline, CDR1 is ENHRY and CDR2 is SYGVKD. The CDR3 consists of 14 residues. Trimming at V came to 7 bases and at J to 6 bases, leaving 9 bases not matched to a gene. CDR3 sequence: CAINGAGAGNEQFF. For the CDR3, the DNA is TGTGCCATCAACGGTGCGGGAGCGGGCAATGAGCAGTTCTTC.

The chain carries TRBV7-2 and TRBJ1-4; D is unclear. Germline-derived CDR1 and CDR2 are SGHTA and FQGNSA. The CDR3 sequence is 13 residues long. Trimming took off 3 bases at V and 7 bases at J, with 9 bases between the two ends. The CDR3 DNA sequence: TGTGCCAGCAGCTTTGAGACGGCTGAAAAACTGTTTTTT. This encodes CASSFETAEKLFF.

The rearrangement links TRBV12-3 or TRBV12-4 to TRBJ2-1; D uncertain. The CDR3 extends over 15 amino acids. V shed 4 bases and J shed 5 bases, with 15 bases lying between them. The CDR3 spells CASSYGGRQHNEQFF. DNA for the CDR3: TGTGCCAGCAGTTACGGCGGCAGGCAACACAATGAGCAGTTCTTC.

The chain employs TRBV6-1 and TRBJ2-7, with D perhaps matching TRBD1 (6 bases). The J call may be faulty, since TRBJ2-5 better matches the DNA end. The germline CDR1 and CDR2 sequences are MNHNS and SASEGT. CDR3 size: 14 residues. The CDR3 nucleotides are TGTGCCAGCAGTGAAGCCATGGGGGCAGGGACCCAGTACTTC. The encoded protein is CASSEAMGAGTQYF.

The chain has TRBV29-1 and TRBJ2-2; TRBD2 matches 10 bases. CDR1 is SQVTM, CDR2 ANQGSEA, per germline. This CDR3 is 13 amino acids long. The J segment lost 6 bases and the V segment lost 4 bases, leaving 2 bases of the junction unmatched. The CDR3 reads CSVVTSGAGELFF. Here the CDR3 DNA reads TGCAGCGTTGTTACTAGCGGGGCCGGGGAGCTGTTTTTT.

The chain carries TRBV4-1 and TRBJ1-2; maybe TRBD1 (6 bases). The germline gives CDR1 MGHRA, CDR2 YSYEKL. V was clipped by 3 bases and J by 0 bases, with 17 bases between them. This CDR3 has 17 amino acids. CDR3 residues: CASSQEEQGPPNYGYTF. The DNA for the CDR3 is TGCGCCAGCAGCCAGGAAGAACAGGGTCCGCCTAACTATGGCTACACCTTC.

The chain joins TRBV29-1 to TRBJ2-3; 11 bases are a match to TRBD2. CDR3 size: 14 residues. Germline trimming cut 3 bases from V and 7 bases from J; bases unmatched to any gene: 6. Per the germline V gene, CDR1 is SQVTM and CDR2 is ANQGSEA. The CDR3 region is CSVEVAGGPNTQYF. For the CDR3, the DNA is TGCAGCGTTGAGGTAGCGGGAGGGCCGAATACGCAGTATTTT.

Turning to this clonotype: This may be a read error, as it is one base from a much larger clone. V gene TRBV7-9 combines with J gene TRBJ2-1; 11 bases agree with TRBD2. Gene TRBJ2-7 matches the end of the DNA better, so the J call may be wrong. The CDR3 length is 17 residues. Germline values: CDR1 SEHNR, CDR2 FQNEAQ (reference sequence). The CDR3 DNA follows: TGTGCCAGCAGCATATCTAGCGGGAGGACGGTACACAATGAGCAGTACTTC. Translating it yields CASSISSGRTVHNEQYF.

V gene TRBV5-4 combines with J gene TRBJ1-2; 7 bases map to TRBD1. This CDR3 has 15 residues. After removal of 4 bases from V and 2 bases from J, the junction contained 8 bases not matched to a gene. CDR1 is SGHNT and CDR2 is YYREEE in the germline V gene (reference sequence). The CDR3: CASSRPGTENYGYTF. The CDR3 bases are TGTGCCAGCAGCAGACCCGGGACAGAAAACTATGGCTACACCTTC.

The V gene is TRBV2, the J gene TRBJ1-5; 8 bases align to TRBD1. The CDR3 covers 16 residues. V shed 6 bases and J 1 base; nucleotides not matched to a gene: 8. Germline-derived CDR1 and CDR2 are SNHLY and FYNNEI. CDR3 coding DNA: TGTGCCAGCAGGAGCAGGGGGCCAGGGAGCAATCAGCCCCAGCATTTT. As protein: CASRSRGPGSNQPQHF.

This chain connects TRBV2 to TRBJ2-5; TRBD1 matches at 8 bases. Germline trimming cut 5 bases from V and 5 bases from J; bases unmatched to any gene: 10. The CDR3 runs to 15 residues. Germline V gene data show CDR1 as SNHLY and CDR2 as FYNNEI. The CDR3 here is CASSQGAPRQETQYF. The CDR3 DNA reads as TGTGCCAGCAGTCAGGGGGCGCCGAGGCAGGAGACCCAGTACTTC.

The genes are TRBV10-3 and TRBJ2-1; D unresolved. Germline lookup yields CDR1 ENHRY and CDR2 SYGVKD. The ends were cut back, 11 bases at V and 10 bases at J, with 12 bases in the middle. CDR3 length equals 10 residues. The CDR3 reads CAAADTEQFF. In nucleotides, the CDR3 is TGTGCCGCCGCCGACACCGAGCAGTTCTTC.

The chain is built from TRBV5-6 and TRBJ2-6; D gene ambiguous. The CDR3 is made up of 15 amino acids. V dropped 7 bases and J dropped 0 bases, with 11 bases sitting between them. Per the germline V gene, CDR1 is SGHDT and CDR2 is YYEEEE. The CDR3 region is CASQIMSSGANVLTF. CDR3 nucleotide sequence: TGTGCCAGCCAGATCATGAGCTCTGGGGCCAACGTCCTGACTTTC.

This clonotype was recorded only once. The chain recombines TRBV12-3 or TRBV12-4 with TRBJ1-2; D is unclear. The CDR3 covers 12 residues. Between the trimmed V and J ends, which lost 3 bases and 5 bases, there was a span of 7 bases. The CDR3 bases are TGTGCCAGCAGTTTTGGGCTGTATGGCTACACCTTC. Translating gives CASSFGLYGYTF.

This clonotype was detected a few times. The chain uses TRBV6-5 and TRBJ2-5; D is perhaps TRBD2 (7 bases). CDR1 and CDR2 from the germline V gene are MNHEY and SVGAGI. The V gene lost 5 bases and the J gene lost 2 bases, with 18 bases spanning the gap. This CDR3 comprises 16 residues. This CDR3 is CASSPDVGGLQETQYF. CDR3 DNA sequence: TGTGCCAGCAGTCCAGACGTAGGGGGACTACAAGAGACCCAGTACTTC.

The chain couples TRBV7-9 to TRBJ2-7, with 7 positions matching TRBD1. Germline CDR1 is SEHNR and CDR2 is FQNEAQ (reference sequence). The trim removed 6 bases at V and 2 bases at J, leaving 7 bases unmatched. The CDR3 consists of 14 residues. Here the CDR3 DNA reads TGTGCCAGCAGTCCGGGACAGAGACCCTACGAGCAGTACTTC. Encoded protein: CASSPGQRPYEQYF.

This clonotype was seen a few times. The chain has TRBV12-3 or TRBV12-4 and TRBJ2-1; 7 bases are a match to TRBD2. This CDR3 contains 16 residues. J gave up 1 base and V 9 bases, and 12 bases lay outside the gene matches. The CDR3 nucleotides are TGTGCCAGTAGACTAGCAGCCTACGATTCCTACAATGAGCAGTTCTTC. Translating gives CASRLAAYDSYNEQFF.

In its sample, this clonotype was seen a few times. V gene TRBV29-1 combines with J gene TRBJ2-1; D uncertain. The germline CDR1 and CDR2 sequences are SQVTM and ANQGSEA. Trimming cost V 4 bases and J 4 bases, with 14 bases left between them. The CDR3 is 14 amino acids. The CDR3 coding sequence is TGCAGCGTTGCTAACGCCGTAGCTTACAATGAGCAGTTCTTC. It specifies CSVANAVAYNEQFF.